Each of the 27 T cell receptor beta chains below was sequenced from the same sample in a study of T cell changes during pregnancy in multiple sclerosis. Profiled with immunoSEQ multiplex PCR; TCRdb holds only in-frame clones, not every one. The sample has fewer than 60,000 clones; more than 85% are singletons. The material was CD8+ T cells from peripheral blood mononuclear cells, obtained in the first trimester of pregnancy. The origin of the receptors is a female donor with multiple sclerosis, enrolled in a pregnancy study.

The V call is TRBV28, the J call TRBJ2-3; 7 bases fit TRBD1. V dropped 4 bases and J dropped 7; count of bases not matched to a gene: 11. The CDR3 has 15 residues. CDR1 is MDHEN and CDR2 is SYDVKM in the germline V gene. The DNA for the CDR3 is TGTGCCAGCAGTTCCCGGGACAGTCTTGCCAATACGCAGTATTTT. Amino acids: CASSSRDSLANTQYF.

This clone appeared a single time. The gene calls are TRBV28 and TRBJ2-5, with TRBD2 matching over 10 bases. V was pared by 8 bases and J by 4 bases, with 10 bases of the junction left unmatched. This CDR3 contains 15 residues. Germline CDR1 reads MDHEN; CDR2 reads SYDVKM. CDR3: CASLASGSWRETQYF. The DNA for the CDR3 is TGTGCCAGCTTGGCTAGCGGGAGTTGGCGAGAGACCCAGTACTTC.

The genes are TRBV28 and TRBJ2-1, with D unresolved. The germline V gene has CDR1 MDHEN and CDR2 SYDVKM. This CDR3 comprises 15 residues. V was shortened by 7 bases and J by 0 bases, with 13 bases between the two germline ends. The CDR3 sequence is CASNFKESSYNEQFF. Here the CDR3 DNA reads TGTGCCAGCAATTTTAAGGAGAGCTCCTACAATGAGCAGTTCTTC.

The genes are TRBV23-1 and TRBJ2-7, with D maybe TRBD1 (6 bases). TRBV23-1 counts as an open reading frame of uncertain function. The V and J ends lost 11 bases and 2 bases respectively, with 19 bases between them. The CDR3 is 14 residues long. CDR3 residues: CALSPTGGAYEQYF. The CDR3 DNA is TGCGCCCTCTCCCCGACAGGTGGAGCCTACGAGCAGTACTTC.

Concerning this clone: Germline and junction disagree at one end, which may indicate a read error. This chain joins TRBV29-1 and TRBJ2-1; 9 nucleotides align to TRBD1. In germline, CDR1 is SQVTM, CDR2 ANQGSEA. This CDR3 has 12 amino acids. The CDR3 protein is CSVPEGGQGWVF. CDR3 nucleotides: TGCAGCGTTCCCGAAGGCGGACAGGGGTGGGTCTTC.

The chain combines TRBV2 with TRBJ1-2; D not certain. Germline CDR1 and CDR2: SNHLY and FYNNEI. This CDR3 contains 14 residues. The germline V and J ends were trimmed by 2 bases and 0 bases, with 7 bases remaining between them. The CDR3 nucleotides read TGTGCCAGCAGTGAACCAGAAGCTAACTATGGCTACACCTTC. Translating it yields CASSEPEANYGYTF. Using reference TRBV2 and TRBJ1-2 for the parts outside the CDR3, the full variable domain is EPEVTQTPSHQVTQMGQEVILRCVPISNHLYFYWYRQILGQKVEFLVSFYNNEISEKSEIFDDQFSVERPDGSNFTLKIRSTKLEDSAMYFCASSEPEANYGYTFGSGTRLTVV.

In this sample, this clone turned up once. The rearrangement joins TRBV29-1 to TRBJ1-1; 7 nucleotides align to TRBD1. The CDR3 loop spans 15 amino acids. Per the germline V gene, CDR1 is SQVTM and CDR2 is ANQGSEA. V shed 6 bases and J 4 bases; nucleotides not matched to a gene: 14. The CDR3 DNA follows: TGCAGCGTCCGGGGGGGCCTAGGGGGCCTCACTGAAGCTTTCTTT. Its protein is CSVRGGLGGLTEAFF.

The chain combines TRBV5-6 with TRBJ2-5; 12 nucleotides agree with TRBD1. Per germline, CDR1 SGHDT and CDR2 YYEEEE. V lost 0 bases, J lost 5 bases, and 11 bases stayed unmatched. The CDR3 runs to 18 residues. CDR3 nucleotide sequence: TGTGCCAGCAGCTTGGCCTTGGGACAGGGGGCTCGAGTCGAGACCCAGTACTTC. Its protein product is CASSLALGQGARVETQYF.

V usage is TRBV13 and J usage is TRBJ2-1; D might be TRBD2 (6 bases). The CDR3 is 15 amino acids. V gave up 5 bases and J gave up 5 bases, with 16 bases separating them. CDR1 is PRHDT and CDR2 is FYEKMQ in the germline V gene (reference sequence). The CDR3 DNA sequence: TGTGCCAGCAGCGCTTCGGCGGGGTTGCACAATGAGCAGTTCTTC. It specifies CASSASAGLHNEQFF.

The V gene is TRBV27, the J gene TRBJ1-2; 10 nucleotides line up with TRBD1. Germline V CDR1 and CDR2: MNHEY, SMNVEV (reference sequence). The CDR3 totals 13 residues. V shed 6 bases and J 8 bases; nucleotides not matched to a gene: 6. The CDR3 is CASSRDRGWGYTF. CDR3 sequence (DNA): TGTGCCAGCAGCCGGGACAGGGGTTGGGGCTACACCTTC.

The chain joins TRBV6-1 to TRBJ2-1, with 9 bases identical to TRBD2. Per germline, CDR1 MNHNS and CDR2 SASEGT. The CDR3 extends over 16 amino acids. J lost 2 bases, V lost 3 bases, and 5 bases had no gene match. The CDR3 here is CASSDIAGVPYNEQFF. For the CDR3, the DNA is TGTGCCAGCAGTGATATAGCGGGAGTCCCCTACAATGAGCAGTTCTTC.

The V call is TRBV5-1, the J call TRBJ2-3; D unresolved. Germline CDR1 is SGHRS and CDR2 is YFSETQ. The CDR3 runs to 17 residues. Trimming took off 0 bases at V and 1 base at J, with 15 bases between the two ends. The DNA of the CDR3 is TGCGCCAGCAGCTTGGCCGGGTTAGCCGCGCGCACAGATACGCAGTATTTT. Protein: CASSLAGLAARTDTQYF. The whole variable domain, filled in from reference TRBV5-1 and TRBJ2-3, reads KAGVTQTPRYLIKTRGQQVTLSCSPISGHRSVSWYQQTPGQGLQFLFEYFSETQRNKGNFPGRFSGRQFSNSRSEMNVSTLELGDSALYLCASSLAGLAARTDTQYFGPGTRLTVL.

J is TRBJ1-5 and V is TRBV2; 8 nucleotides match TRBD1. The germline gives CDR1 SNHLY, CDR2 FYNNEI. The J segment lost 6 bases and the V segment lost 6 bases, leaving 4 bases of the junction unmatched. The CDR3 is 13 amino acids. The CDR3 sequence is CASREQGGQPQHF. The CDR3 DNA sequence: TGTGCCAGCAGGGAACAGGGGGGTCAGCCCCAGCATTTT.

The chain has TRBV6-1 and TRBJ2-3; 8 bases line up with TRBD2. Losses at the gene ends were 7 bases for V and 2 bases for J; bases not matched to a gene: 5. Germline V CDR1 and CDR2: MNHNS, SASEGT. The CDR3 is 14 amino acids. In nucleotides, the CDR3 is TGTGCCAGCAACACGGGACTAGTCACAGATACGCAGTATTTT. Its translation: CASNTGLVTDTQYF.

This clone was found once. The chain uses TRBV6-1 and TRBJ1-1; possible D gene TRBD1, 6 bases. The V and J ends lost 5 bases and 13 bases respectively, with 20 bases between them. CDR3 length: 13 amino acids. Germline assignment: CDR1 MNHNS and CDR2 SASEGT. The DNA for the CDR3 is TGTGCCAGCAGTTTGGACGGGACGCCAGGGGATTTCTTT. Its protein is CASSLDGTPGDFF.

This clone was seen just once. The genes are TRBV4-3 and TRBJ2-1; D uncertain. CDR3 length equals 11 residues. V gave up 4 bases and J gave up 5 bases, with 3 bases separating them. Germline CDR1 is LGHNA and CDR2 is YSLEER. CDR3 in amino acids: CASSLNNEQFF. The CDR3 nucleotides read TGCGCCAGCAGCCTCAACAATGAGCAGTTCTTC.

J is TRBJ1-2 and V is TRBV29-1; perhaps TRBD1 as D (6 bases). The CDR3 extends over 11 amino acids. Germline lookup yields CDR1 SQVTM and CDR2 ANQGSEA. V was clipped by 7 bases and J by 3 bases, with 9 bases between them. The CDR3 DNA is TGCAGCGGTAGGACAGACTATGGCTACACCTTC. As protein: CSGRTDYGYTF.

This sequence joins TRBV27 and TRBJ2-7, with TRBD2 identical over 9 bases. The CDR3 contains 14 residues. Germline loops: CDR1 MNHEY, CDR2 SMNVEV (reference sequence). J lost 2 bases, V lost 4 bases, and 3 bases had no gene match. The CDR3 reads CASSWAGGPYEQYF. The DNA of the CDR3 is TGTGCCAGCAGTTGGGCGGGAGGGCCCTACGAGCAGTACTTC.

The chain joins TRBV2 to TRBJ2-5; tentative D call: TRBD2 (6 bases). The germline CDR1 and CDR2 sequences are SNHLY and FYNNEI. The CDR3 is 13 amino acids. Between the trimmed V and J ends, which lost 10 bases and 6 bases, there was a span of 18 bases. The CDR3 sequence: CATLSGVQKTQYF. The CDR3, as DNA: TGTGCCACCCTCTCGGGGGTACAGAAGACCCAGTACTTC.

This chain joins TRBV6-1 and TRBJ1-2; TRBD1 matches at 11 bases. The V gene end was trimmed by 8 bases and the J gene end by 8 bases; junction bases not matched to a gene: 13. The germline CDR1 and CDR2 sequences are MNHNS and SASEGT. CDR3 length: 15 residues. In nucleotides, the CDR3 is TGTGCCAGCGGCAGGACAGGGGGCGCTGGTCCGGGCTACACCTTC. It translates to CASGRTGGAGPGYTF.

The CDR3: CASCGLAVLIEQFF. For the CDR3, the DNA is TGTGCCAGCTGCGGACTAGCGGTCCTAATTGAGCAGTTCTTC. The chain carries TRBV28 and TRBJ2-1, with 10 bases matching TRBD2. The CDR3 loop spans 14 amino acids. V trimming: 8 bases; J trimming: 9 bases; junction bases outside the gene matches: 10. Germline lookup yields CDR1 MDHEN and CDR2 SYDVKM.

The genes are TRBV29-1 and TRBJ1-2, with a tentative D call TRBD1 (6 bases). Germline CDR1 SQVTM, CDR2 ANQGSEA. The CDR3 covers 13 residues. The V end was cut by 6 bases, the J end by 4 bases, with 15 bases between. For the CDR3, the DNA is TGCAGCGTAGCCCAGACAGGTCCCTATGGCTACACCTTC. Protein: CSVAQTGPYGYTF.

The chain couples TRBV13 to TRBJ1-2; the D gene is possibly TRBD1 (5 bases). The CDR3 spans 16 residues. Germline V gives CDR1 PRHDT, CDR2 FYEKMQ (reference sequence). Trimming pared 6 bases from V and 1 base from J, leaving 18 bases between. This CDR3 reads CASSRGTDNNNYGYTF. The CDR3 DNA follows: TGTGCCAGCAGTAGAGGGACTGACAACAATAACTATGGCTACACCTTC.

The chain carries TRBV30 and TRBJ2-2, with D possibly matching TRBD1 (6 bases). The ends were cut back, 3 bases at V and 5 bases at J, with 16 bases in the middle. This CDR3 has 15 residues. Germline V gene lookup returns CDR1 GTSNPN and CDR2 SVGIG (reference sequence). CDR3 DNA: TGTGCCTGGAGGGGTTTCGAGGGGGAGACCGGGGAGCTGTTTTTT. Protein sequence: CAWRGFEGETGELFF. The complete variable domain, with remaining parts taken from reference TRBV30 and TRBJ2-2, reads SQTIHQWPATLVQPVGSPLSLECTVEGTSNPNLYWYRQAAGRGLQLLFYSVGIGQISSEVPQNLSASRPQDRQFILSSKKLLLSDSGFYLCAWRGFEGETGELFFGEGSRLTVL.

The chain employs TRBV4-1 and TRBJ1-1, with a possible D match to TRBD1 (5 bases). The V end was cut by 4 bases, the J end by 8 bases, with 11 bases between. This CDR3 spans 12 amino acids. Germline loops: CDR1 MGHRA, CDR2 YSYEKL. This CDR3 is CASSPGGAEAFF. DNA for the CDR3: TGCGCCAGCAGCCCTGGAGGGGCGGAAGCTTTCTTT.

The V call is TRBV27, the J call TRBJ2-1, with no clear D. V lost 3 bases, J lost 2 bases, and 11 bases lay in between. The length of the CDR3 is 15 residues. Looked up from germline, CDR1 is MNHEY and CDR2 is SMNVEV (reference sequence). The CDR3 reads CASSFSPPAYNEQFF. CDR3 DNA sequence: TGTGCCAGCAGTTTCAGTCCTCCCGCCTACAATGAGCAGTTCTTC.

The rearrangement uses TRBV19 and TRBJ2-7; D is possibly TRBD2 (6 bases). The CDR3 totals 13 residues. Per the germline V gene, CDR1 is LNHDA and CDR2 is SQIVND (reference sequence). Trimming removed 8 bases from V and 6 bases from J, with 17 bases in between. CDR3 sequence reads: CASGAGRVREQYF. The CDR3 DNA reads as TGTGCCAGTGGGGCGGGACGAGTTCGCGAGCAGTACTTC.